The 31 T cell receptor beta chains given below trace back to one sample, sequenced in a study of beta chain features in type 1 diabetes. The study's findings and limits: In every one of the four CD4+ subsets, TCRB CDR3s were moderately but significantly shorter in Type 1 diabetes patients.

Sequencing targeted expressed TCRB transcripts, as all isolated RNA had been reverse transcribed. The repertoire was sequenced with immunoSEQ multiplex PCR; TCRdb's copy has only in-frame clones and lacks some. The table includes about 280,000 clones, 14% to 15% detected once. Antigen specificity for these receptors is unknown. The sequencing sample was made of naive CD4+ T cells from blood. The receptors come from a man aged 18-30 years with type 1 diabetes.

The chain carries TRBV28 and TRBJ2-7; perhaps TRBD1 as D (6 bases). Trimming shortened V by 11 bases and J by 1 base, and 30 bases separated the two germline ends. This CDR3 is built from 18 residues. Germline CDR1 reads MDHEN; CDR2 reads SYDVKM. The CDR3: CAGQQGMNLHPTSYEQYF. The CDR3 bases are TGTGCCGGACAGCAGGGTATGAACCTCCACCCGACTTCCTACGAGCAGTACTTC.

CDR3 sequence reads: CASSPRRGPEETQYF. In nucleotides, the CDR3 is TGTGCCAGCTCACCCCGTCGGGGTCCGGAAGAGACCCAGTACTTC. The chain employs TRBV18 and TRBJ2-5; D possibly corresponds to TRBD2 (5 bases). The CDR3 contains 15 residues. The V end was cut by 3 bases, the J end by 3 bases, with 14 bases between. The germline CDR1 and CDR2 sequences are KGHSH and LQKENI.

V usage is TRBV5-1 and J usage is TRBJ2-1; D is undetermined. V was shortened by 0 bases and J by 10 bases, with 8 bases between the two germline ends. Germline V gene lookup returns CDR1 SGHRS and CDR2 YFSETQ. The CDR3 runs 12 residues. Here the CDR3 DNA reads TGCGCCAGCAGCTTGGATTCGCAGGAGCAGTTCTTC. This codes for CASSLDSQEQFF.

This CDR3 is CASSLVGDSSEQYF. For the CDR3, the DNA is TGTGCCAGCAGCTTAGTAGGGGACAGCAGCGAGCAGTACTTC. The V call is TRBV11-3, the J call TRBJ2-7; 7 bases fit TRBD1. V shed 1 base, J shed 6 bases, and the junction held 6 bases outside the gene matches. This CDR3 contains 14 residues. The germline gives CDR1 SGHNT, CDR2 YENEEA.

In this sample, this clone turned up a few times. This chain links TRBV6-1 with TRBJ2-1, with 7 bases matching TRBD2. The CDR3 consists of 16 residues. The V gene end was trimmed by 2 bases and the J gene end by 5 bases; junction bases not matched to a gene: 9. Germline lookup yields CDR1 MNHNS and CDR2 SASEGT. CDR3 bases: TGTGCCAGCAGTGAACGCGCTCAGGGAGGGGACAATGAGCAGTTCTTC. As protein: CASSERAQGGDNEQFF.

The J gene is TRBJ1-1, the V gene TRBV7-2; TRBD1 might be the D (6 bases). The CDR3 length is 15 residues. Germline V gene data show CDR1 as SGHTA and CDR2 as FQGNSA. Trimming took off 0 bases at V and 6 bases at J, with 14 bases between the two ends. This chain's CDR3 is CASSLARGGLAEAFF. The DNA for the CDR3 is TGTGCCAGCAGCTTAGCGCGGGGGGGCTTGGCTGAAGCTTTCTTT. Full variable domain (missing parts from reference TRBV7-2 and TRBJ1-1): GAGVSQSPSNKVTEKGKDVELRCDPISGHTALYWYRQSLGQGLEFLIYFQGNSAPDKSGLPSDRFSAERTGGSVSTLTIQRTQQEDSAVYLCASSLARGGLAEAFFGQGTRLTVV.

This clone was found a few times. J is TRBJ2-7 and V is TRBV29-1; perhaps TRBD1 as D (5 bases). Trimming took 4 bases from V and 2 from J, leaving 6 bases between them. There are 11 residues in the CDR3. The germline V gene encodes CDR1 SQVTM and CDR2 ANQGSEA. Here the CDR3 reads CSVGQTYEQYF. CDR3 DNA sequence: TGCAGCGTTGGACAGACCTACGAGCAGTACTTC.

This clone was observed a few times. The chain uses TRBV30 and TRBJ2-2; 7 bases fit TRBD2. Looked up from germline, CDR1 is GTSNPN and CDR2 is SVGIG (reference sequence). This CDR3 is built from 13 residues. Trimming removed 5 bases from V and 7 bases from J; junction bases left unmatched: 7. CDR3 protein: CAWRISGVGELFF. The DNA of the CDR3 is TGTGCCTGGCGTATCAGCGGGGTCGGGGAGCTGTTTTTT.

The table lists this clone with a few counts. The same CDR3 is also encoded by other DNA sequences in this sample. This chain connects TRBV30 to TRBJ1-2; TRBD1 might be the D (5 bases). Germline V gene sequence: CDR1 GTSNPN, CDR2 SVGIG (reference sequence). V was clipped by 0 bases and J by 2 bases, with 7 bases between them. The CDR3 has 13 residues. The CDR3 protein is CAWSVRGNYGYTF. CDR3 bases: TGTGCCTGGAGTGTACGGGGGAACTATGGCTACACCTTC.

This chain uses TRBV28 with TRBJ2-7, with 9 bases matching TRBD1. Per germline, CDR1 MDHEN and CDR2 SYDVKM. This CDR3 contains 14 residues. With 7 bases clipped from V and 1 base from J, the junction kept 5 bases outside the gene matches. The CDR3 nucleotides are TGTGCCAGCAAGGACAGGGGCGTATCCTACGAGCAGTACTTC. Amino acid sequence: CASKDRGVSYEQYF.

This clone was found a few times. The chain links TRBV29-1 to TRBJ2-3, with TRBD2 matching 8 bases. Trimming cost V 3 bases and J 3 bases; bases outside gene matches: 5. Germline CDR1 reads SQVTM; CDR2 reads ANQGSEA. The CDR3 is 14 amino acids. As DNA, the CDR3 is TGCAGCGTTGATAAAGGCGGGGGGACAGATACGCAGTATTTT. Protein: CSVDKGGGTDTQYF.

V is TRBV28 and J is TRBJ1-2, with a possible D match to TRBD1 (5 bases). Trimming took 3 bases from V and 3 from J, leaving 8 bases between them. CDR1 and CDR2 from the germline V gene are MDHEN and SYDVKM. The CDR3 contains 13 residues. CDR3 nucleotide sequence: TGTGCCAGCAGTTTGCTAGGGGACTATGGCTACACCTTC. It encodes CASSLLGDYGYTF.

This clone was found a few times. The J gene is TRBJ1-5, the V gene TRBV28; TRBD1 matches 7 bases. Trimming cost V 5 bases and J 9 bases; bases outside gene matches: 10. The CDR3 length is 14 residues. CDR1 is MDHEN and CDR2 is SYDVKM in the germline V gene. The CDR3 reads CASSKGAGERPQHF. In nucleotides, the CDR3 is TGTGCCAGCAGTAAGGGGGCAGGGGAGCGGCCCCAGCATTTT.

This clone was seen more than once but under ten times. The CDR3 reads CASSGRRGDTQYF. As DNA, the CDR3 is TGTGCCAGTAGTGGGCGGCGGGGAGATACGCAGTATTTT. The gene calls are TRBV19 and TRBJ2-3; D perhaps matches TRBD2 (6 bases). The germline CDR1 and CDR2 sequences are LNHDA and SQIVND (reference sequence). This CDR3 has 13 amino acids. Trimming stripped 5 bases from V and 5 bases from J, with 11 bases between.

There are a few counts of this clone. The V and J genes are TRBV2 and TRBJ2-5; 9 bases align to TRBD2. V dropped 6 bases and J dropped 0; count of bases not matched to a gene: 8. CDR3 length: 16 residues. The germline V gene encodes CDR1 SNHLY and CDR2 FYNNEI. The CDR3 spells CASRRALAGNQETQYF. Here the CDR3 DNA reads TGTGCCAGCAGGCGAGCTCTAGCGGGGAACCAAGAGACCCAGTACTTC. The whole variable domain, remainder taken from reference TRBV2 and TRBJ2-5, is EPEVTQTPSHQVTQMGQEVILRCVPISNHLYFYWYRQILGQKVEFLVSFYNNEISEKSEIFDDQFSVERPDGSNFTLKIRSTKLEDSAMYFCASRRALAGNQETQYFGPGTRLLVL.

This clone was observed a handful of times. V is TRBV10-3 and J is TRBJ2-3; TRBD2 matches 9 bases. V dropped 4 bases and J dropped 4; count of bases not matched to a gene: 6. The CDR3 is made up of 15 amino acids. Germline V gene data show CDR1 as ENHRY and CDR2 as SYGVKD. CDR3 region: CAISGLAGKPDTQYF. CDR3 coding DNA: TGTGCCATCAGTGGGCTAGCGGGAAAACCAGATACGCAGTATTTT.

The gene calls are TRBV25-1 and TRBJ2-4, with 7 bases that match TRBD1. The CDR3 extends over 17 amino acids. Trimming at V came to 1 base and at J to 0 bases, leaving 6 bases not matched to a gene. Germline V gene lookup returns CDR1 MGHDK and CDR2 SYGVNS. The CDR3 sequence is CASSESWDSLAKNIQYF. CDR3 bases: TGTGCCAGCAGTGAATCATGGGACAGCCTAGCCAAAAACATTCAGTACTTC.

This clone was seen a few times. This sequence joins TRBV28 and TRBJ1-1; 8 nucleotides agree with TRBD1. V gave up 4 bases and J gave up 6 bases; unmatched junction bases: 13. The CDR3 is 16 amino acids. CDR1 MDHEN and CDR2 SYDVKM come from the germline V gene. The CDR3 DNA sequence: TGTGCCAGCAGTTATACCGGACAGGGTCGAAGCGCTGAAGCTTTCTTT. Translated, it gives CASSYTGQGRSAEAFF.

DNA for the CDR3: TGTGCCAGCAGCTTGCAGGGGGCCCCTTTCAGACCCCTCCACTTT. Translation gives CASSLQGAPFRPLHF. The gene calls are TRBV5-6 and TRBJ1-6, with TRBD1 identical over 8 bases. This CDR3 spans 15 amino acids. Germline V gene data show CDR1 as SGHDT and CDR2 as YYEEEE. Trimming at V came to 1 base and at J to 12 bases, leaving 9 bases not matched to a gene.

The chain joins TRBV5-1 to TRBJ2-4, with 14 bases aligning to TRBD2. CDR1 is SGHRS and CDR2 is YFSETQ in the germline V gene. Trimming removed 5 bases from V and 3 bases from J; junction bases left unmatched: 4. The length of the CDR3 is 16 residues. CDR3 DNA: TGCGCCAGCAGACTGACTAGCGGGAGGGTCAAAAACATTCAGTACTTC. The encoded protein is CASRLTSGRVKNIQYF.

This clone was seen more than once but under ten times. The gene calls are TRBV7-2 and TRBJ1-2; 10 positions agree with TRBD1. The CDR3 sequence is 14 residues long. CDR1 and CDR2 from the germline V gene are SGHTA and FQGNSA. The junction had 5 bases not matched to a gene; V was cut back by 4 bases and J by 6 bases. The CDR3 DNA is TGTGCCAGCAGCTCGGGACAGGGGACGGATGGCTACACCTTC. Its protein product is CASSSGQGTDGYTF.

In its sample, this clone was seen a few times. The V call is TRBV6-6, the J call TRBJ1-4; TRBD1 might be the D (6 bases). Germline V CDR1 and CDR2: MNHNY, SVGAGI (reference sequence). The CDR3 runs 15 residues. The germline V and J ends were trimmed by 2 bases and 5 bases, with 12 bases remaining between them. The CDR3 nucleotides are TGTGCCAGCAGTTACACCGGGACACGGAATGAAAAACTGTTTTTT. Translation gives CASSYTGTRNEKLFF.

This clone showed up just a few times. The chain couples TRBV4-1 to TRBJ1-2, with D unresolved. V was trimmed by 4 bases and J by 8 bases, leaving 26 bases between them. This CDR3 has 17 amino acids. Germline V CDR1 and CDR2: MGHRA, YSYEKL. The CDR3 here is CASSRLAATGPFGGYTF. CDR3 bases: TGCGCCAGCAGCCGTCTAGCGGCAACCGGGCCGTTCGGGGGCTACACCTTC.

This clone came up a few times. V gene TRBV7-9 combines with J gene TRBJ2-7, with D tentatively TRBD2 (6 bases). V dropped 3 bases and J dropped 7 bases, with 19 bases sitting between them. The CDR3 extends over 15 amino acids. Germline lookup yields CDR1 SEHNR and CDR2 FQNEAQ (reference sequence). The CDR3 protein is CASSLAGTSAPEQYF. CDR3 in DNA: TGTGCCAGCAGCTTGGCCGGGACTTCTGCCCCTGAGCAGTACTTC.

This chain links TRBV7-2 with TRBJ2-1; 9 bases are a match to TRBD2. CDR3 size: 14 residues. V lost 5 bases, J lost 4 bases, and 3 bases stayed unmatched. CDR1 SGHTA and CDR2 FQGNSA come from the germline V gene. Here the CDR3 reads CASSPLAGYNEQFF. CDR3 coding DNA: TGTGCCAGCAGCCCTCTAGCGGGGTACAATGAGCAGTTCTTC.

This clone was seen a handful of times. CDR3 residues: CASSEQNTEAFF. Here the CDR3 DNA reads TGTGCCAGCTCAGAACAGAACACTGAAGCTTTCTTT. The V call is TRBV18, the J call TRBJ1-1, with D hard to call. Trimming took off 5 bases at V and 1 base at J, with 5 bases between the two ends. The CDR3 loop spans 12 amino acids. Germline V lookup: CDR1 KGHSH, CDR2 LQKENI.

This chain joins TRBV19 and TRBJ2-7; maybe TRBD1 (6 bases). V lost 8 bases, J lost 1 base, and 18 bases lay in between. CDR1 and CDR2 (germline): LNHDA, SQIVND (reference sequence). The length of the CDR3 is 15 residues. The DNA of the CDR3 is TGTGCCAGTTCCCCCCGGGACATCCTGTCCTACGAGCAGTACTTC. Translating gives CASSPRDILSYEQYF.

The V and J genes are TRBV5-1 and TRBJ1-5, with D possibly TRBD1 on 6 matching bases. CDR1 SGHRS and CDR2 YFSETQ come from the germline V gene. This CDR3 comprises 13 residues. Trimming took 4 bases from V and 7 from J, leaving 12 bases between them. Written as DNA, the CDR3 is TGCGCCAGCAGCCAGGACAGTGCCCAGCCCCAGCATTTT. Its translation: CASSQDSAQPQHF.

This clone was counted a few times. The rearrangement joins TRBV5-1 to TRBJ1-3, with TRBD1 matching 8 bases. Germline V gene data show CDR1 as SGHRS and CDR2 as YFSETQ. The CDR3 loop spans 14 amino acids. With V trimmed by 4 bases and J by 4 bases, 4 bases remained unmatched. The CDR3 sequence: CASSRGQEGNTIYF. CDR3 coding DNA: TGCGCCAGCAGCCGGGGACAGGAGGGAAACACCATATATTTT.

The V call is TRBV11-3, the J call TRBJ2-7, with D possibly matching TRBD2 (6 bases). CDR3 length equals 14 residues. The V end was cut by 5 bases, the J end by 7 bases, with 18 bases between. Germline-derived CDR1 and CDR2 are SGHNT and YENEEA. The CDR3 spells CASSPDIGGGEQYF. In DNA form, the CDR3 reads TGTGCCAGCAGCCCCGACATCGGGGGAGGTGAGCAGTACTTC.

This chain uses TRBV2 with TRBJ2-5; a possible D gene is TRBD1 (6 bases). V shed 3 bases and J shed 3 bases, with 8 bases lying between them. CDR3 length: 13 amino acids. In germline, CDR1 is SNHLY, CDR2 FYNNEI. The CDR3 loop reads CASSENREETQYF. CDR3 sequence (DNA): TGTGCCAGCAGTGAGAACAGGGAAGAGACCCAGTACTTC.